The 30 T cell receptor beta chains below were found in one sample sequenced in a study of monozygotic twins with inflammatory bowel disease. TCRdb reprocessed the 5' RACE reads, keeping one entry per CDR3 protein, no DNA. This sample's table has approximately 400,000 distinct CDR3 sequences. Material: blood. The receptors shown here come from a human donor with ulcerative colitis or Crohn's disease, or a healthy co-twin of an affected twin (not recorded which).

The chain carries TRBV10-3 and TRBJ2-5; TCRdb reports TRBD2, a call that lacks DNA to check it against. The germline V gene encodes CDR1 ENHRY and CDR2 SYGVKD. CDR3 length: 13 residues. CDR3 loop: CATGGGIQETQYF.

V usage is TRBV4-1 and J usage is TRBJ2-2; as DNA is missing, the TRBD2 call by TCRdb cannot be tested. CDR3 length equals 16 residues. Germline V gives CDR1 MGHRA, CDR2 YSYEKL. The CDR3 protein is CASSPPGGAGTGELFF.

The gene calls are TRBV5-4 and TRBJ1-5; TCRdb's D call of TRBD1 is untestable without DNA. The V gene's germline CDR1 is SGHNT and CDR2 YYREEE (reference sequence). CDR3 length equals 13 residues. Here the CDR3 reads CASSEGTGQPQHF.

Here the CDR3 reads CASSLGWSGRSSYNEQFF. V is TRBV7-8 and J is TRBJ2-1; TCRdb picks TRBD2, but there is no DNA to check that call. Germline CDR1 reads SGHVS; CDR2 reads FQNEAQ. The CDR3 is made up of 18 amino acids.

CDR3 region: CASSRQGTILAFF. The rearrangement joins TRBV7-2 to TRBJ1-1; TCRdb proposes TRBD1, but this gene call is untestable without DNA. The CDR3 runs 13 residues. Germline V lookup: CDR1 SGHTA, CDR2 FQGNSA.

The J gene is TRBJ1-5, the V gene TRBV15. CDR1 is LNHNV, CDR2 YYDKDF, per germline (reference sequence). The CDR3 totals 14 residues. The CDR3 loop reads CATSRVQSNQPQHF.

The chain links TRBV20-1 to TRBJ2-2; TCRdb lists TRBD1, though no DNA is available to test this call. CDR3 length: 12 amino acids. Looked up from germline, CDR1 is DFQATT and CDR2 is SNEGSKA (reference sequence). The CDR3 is CSAGQGTWELFF.

The CDR3 region is CAIGGTGVVNTEAFF. The V and J genes are TRBV10-3 and TRBJ1-1; lacking DNA, the TRBD1 call made by TCRdb goes unchecked. The germline CDR1 and CDR2 sequences are ENHRY and SYGVKD. CDR3 size: 15 residues.

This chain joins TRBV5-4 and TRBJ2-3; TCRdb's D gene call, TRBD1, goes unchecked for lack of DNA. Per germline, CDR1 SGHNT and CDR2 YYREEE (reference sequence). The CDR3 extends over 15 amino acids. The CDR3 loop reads CASLVWGRGTDTQYF.

This CDR3 reads CASDISENSYEQYF. This chain connects TRBV27 to TRBJ2-7. The germline gives CDR1 MNHEY, CDR2 SMNVEV (reference sequence). The CDR3 runs to 14 residues.

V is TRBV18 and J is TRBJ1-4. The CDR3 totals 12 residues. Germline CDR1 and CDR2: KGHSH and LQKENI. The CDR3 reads CASSLLREKLFF.

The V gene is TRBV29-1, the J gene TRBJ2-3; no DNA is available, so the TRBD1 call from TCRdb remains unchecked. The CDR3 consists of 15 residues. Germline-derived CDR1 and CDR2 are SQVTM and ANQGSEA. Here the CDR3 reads CSVGGGPFRTDTQYF.

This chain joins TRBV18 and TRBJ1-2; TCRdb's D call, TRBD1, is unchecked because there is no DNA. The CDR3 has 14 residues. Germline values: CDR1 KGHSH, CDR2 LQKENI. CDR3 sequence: CASSPPSGADGYTF.

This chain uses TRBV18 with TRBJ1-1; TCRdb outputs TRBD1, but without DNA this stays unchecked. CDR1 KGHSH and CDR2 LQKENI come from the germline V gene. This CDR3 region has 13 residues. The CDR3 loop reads CASSRDRNTEAFF.

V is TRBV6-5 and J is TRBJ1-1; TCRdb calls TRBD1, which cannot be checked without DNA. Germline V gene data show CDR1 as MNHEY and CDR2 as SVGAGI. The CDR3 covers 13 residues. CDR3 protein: CASRFQGNTEAFF.

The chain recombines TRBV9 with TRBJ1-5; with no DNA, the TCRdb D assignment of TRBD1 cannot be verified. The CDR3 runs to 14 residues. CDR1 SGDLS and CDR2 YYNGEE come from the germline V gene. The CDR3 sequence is CASSPDEGQQPQHF.

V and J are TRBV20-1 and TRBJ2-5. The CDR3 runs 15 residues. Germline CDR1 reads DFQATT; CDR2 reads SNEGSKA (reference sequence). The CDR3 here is CSAKRSSGVQETQYF.

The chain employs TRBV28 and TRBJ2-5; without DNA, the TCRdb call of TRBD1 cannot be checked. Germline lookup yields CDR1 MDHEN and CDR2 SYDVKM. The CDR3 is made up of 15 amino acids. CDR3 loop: CASSLGRTVGETQYF.

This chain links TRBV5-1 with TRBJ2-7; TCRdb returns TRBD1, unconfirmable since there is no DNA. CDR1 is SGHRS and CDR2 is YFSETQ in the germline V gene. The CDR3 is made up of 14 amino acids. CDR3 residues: CASSSGQGAYEQYF.

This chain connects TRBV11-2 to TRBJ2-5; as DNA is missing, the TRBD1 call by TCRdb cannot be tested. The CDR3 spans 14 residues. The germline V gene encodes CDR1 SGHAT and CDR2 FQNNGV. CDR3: CASSLASWGETQYF.

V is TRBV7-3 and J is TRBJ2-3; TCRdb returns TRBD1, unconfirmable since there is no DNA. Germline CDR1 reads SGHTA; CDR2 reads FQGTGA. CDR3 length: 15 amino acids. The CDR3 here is CASSPGGRGTDTQYF.

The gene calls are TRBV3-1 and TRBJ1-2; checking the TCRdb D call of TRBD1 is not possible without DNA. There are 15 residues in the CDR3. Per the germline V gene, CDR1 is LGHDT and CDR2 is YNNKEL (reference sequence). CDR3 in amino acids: CASSHDRGRGYGYTF.

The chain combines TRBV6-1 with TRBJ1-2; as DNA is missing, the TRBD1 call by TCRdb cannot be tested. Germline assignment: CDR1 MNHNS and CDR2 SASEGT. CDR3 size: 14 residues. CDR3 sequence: CASSEHVGGKSYTF.

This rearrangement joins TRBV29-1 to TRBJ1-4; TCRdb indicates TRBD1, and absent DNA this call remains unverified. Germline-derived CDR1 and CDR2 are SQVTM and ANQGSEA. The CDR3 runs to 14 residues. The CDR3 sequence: CSARQGTSNEKLFF.

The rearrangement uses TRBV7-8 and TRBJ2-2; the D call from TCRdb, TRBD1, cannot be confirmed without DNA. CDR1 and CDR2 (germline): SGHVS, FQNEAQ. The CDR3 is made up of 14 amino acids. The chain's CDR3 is CASSIQGANGELFF.

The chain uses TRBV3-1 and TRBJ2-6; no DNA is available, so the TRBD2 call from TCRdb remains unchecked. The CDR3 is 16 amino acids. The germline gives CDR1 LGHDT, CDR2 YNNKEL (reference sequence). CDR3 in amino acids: CASSQVRRTGANVLTF.

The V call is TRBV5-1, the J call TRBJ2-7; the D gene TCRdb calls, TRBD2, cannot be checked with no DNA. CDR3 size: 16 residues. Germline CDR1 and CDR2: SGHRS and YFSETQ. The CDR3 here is CASSLTAGGSPNEQYF.

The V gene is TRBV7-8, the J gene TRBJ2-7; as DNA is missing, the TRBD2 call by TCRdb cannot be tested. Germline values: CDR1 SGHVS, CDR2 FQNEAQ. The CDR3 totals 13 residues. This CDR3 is CASSPRDLLGQYF. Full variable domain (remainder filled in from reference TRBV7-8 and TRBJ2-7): GAGVSQSPRYKVAKRGQDVALRCDPISGHVSLFWYQQALGQGPEFLTYFQNEAQLDKSGLPSDRFFAERPEGSVSTLKIQRTQQEDSAVYLCASSPRDLLGQYFGPGTRLTVT.

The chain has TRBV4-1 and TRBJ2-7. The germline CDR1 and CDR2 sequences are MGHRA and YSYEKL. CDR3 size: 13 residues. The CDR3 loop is CASSQDRIYEQYF.

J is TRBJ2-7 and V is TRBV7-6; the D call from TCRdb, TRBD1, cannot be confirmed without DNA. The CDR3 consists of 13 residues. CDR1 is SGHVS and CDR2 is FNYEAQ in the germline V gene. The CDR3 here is CASSYRDGYEQYF.